These 26 T cell receptor beta chains came from one sample sequenced in a study of PD-1 blockade in classical Hodgkin lymphoma. Specified time point: cycle 4 day 1 (C4D1), after less than 7 weeks of nivolumab. The patients all showed relapse after autologous stem cell transplantation, while their brentuximab vedotin exposure varied. The table came from immunoSEQ multiplex PCR; TCRdb's copy has only in-frame clones and leaves some out. The sample comprises tens of thousands of clones, 87% of which are singletons, and 6.5% to 9% rests with the top ten. Source: peripheral blood mononuclear cells (PBMCs), taken before the fourth cycle of nivolumab. The receptor set was obtained from a human donor with classical Hodgkin lymphoma.

The chain combines TRBV19 with TRBJ1-5, with TRBD1 as a possible D gene (6 bases). The germline V and J ends were trimmed by 0 bases and 2 bases, with 14 bases remaining between them. This CDR3 is built from 17 residues. Germline V lookup: CDR1 LNHDA, CDR2 SQIVND (reference sequence). The CDR3 sequence is CASSIDRLGGRNQPQHF. The CDR3 bases are TGTGCCAGTAGTATAGATCGTCTGGGGGGGCGCAATCAGCCCCAGCATTTT.

In regard to this clone: Other DNA sequences within the sample encode an identical CDR3. V and J are TRBV7-9 and TRBJ2-2; D is possibly TRBD1 (6 bases). The CDR3 runs 14 residues. In germline, CDR1 is SEHNR, CDR2 FQNEAQ (reference sequence). V lost 3 bases, J lost 1 base, and 6 bases lay in between. Written as DNA, the CDR3 is TGTGCCAGCAGCTTGACAGGGAACACCGGGGAGCTGTTTTTT. Its protein is CASSLTGNTGELFF.

The chain recombines TRBV5-1 with TRBJ1-1, with no clear D. V was cut by 0 bases and J by 1 base, with 4 bases left in between. From germline, CDR1 is SGHRS and CDR2 YFSETQ. The CDR3 has 13 amino acids. The CDR3 sequence is CASSLGANTEAFF. CDR3 coding DNA: TGCGCCAGCAGCTTGGGGGCGAACACTGAAGCTTTCTTT. The complete variable domain, with remaining parts taken from reference TRBV5-1 and TRBJ1-1, reads KAGVTQTPRYLIKTRGQQVTLSCSPISGHRSVSWYQQTPGQGLQFLFEYFSETQRNKGNFPGRFSGRQFSNSRSEMNVSTLELGDSALYLCASSLGANTEAFFGQGTRLTVV.

The chain joins TRBV19 to TRBJ1-5; D unresolved. The CDR3 is made up of 13 amino acids. Trimming removed 1 base from V and 4 bases from J, with 5 bases in between. CDR1 is LNHDA, CDR2 SQIVND, per germline (reference sequence). CDR3 coding DNA: TGTGCCAGTAGTATAGGTCCAAATCAGCCCCAGCATTTT. Protein product: CASSIGPNQPQHF.

J is TRBJ2-4 and V is TRBV9; D unresolved. The germline CDR1 and CDR2 sequences are SGDLS and YYNGEE. The germline V and J ends were trimmed by 3 bases and 5 bases, with 6 bases remaining between them. The length of the CDR3 is 12 residues. For the CDR3, the DNA is TGTGCCAGCAGCGGCACCCAAAACATTCAGTACTTC. Amino acid sequence: CASSGTQNIQYF.

The J gene is TRBJ2-2, the V gene TRBV6-5; 9 nucleotides line up with TRBD1. Germline values: CDR1 MNHEY, CDR2 SVGAGI. V gave up 6 bases and J gave up 4 bases; unmatched junction bases: 3. The CDR3 sequence is 14 residues long. The DNA of the CDR3 is TGTGCCAGCAGGAGGGACAGGGCCACCGGGGAGCTGTTTTTT. This sequence encodes CASRRDRATGELFF.

The chain links TRBV9 to TRBJ1-3; D gene unclear. Between the trimmed V and J ends, which lost 3 bases and 0 bases, there was a span of 10 bases. Germline V gene data show CDR1 as SGDLS and CDR2 as YYNGEE. The CDR3 contains 15 residues. The CDR3 is CASSAAVLSGNTIYF. For the CDR3, the DNA is TGTGCCAGCAGCGCCGCTGTCCTCTCTGGAAACACCATATATTTT.

The chain combines TRBV5-1 with TRBJ2-2, with 8 bases matching TRBD2. Germline V CDR1 and CDR2: SGHRS, YFSETQ. J lost 6 bases, V lost 2 bases, and 0 bases had no gene match. The CDR3 covers 13 residues. CDR3 sequence: CASSFGGAGELFF. The CDR3 bases are TGCGCCAGCAGCTTCGGGGGGGCCGGGGAGCTGTTTTTT.

The chain uses TRBV9 and TRBJ1-2, with TRBD1 identical over 10 bases. CDR1 and CDR2 from the germline V gene are SGDLS and YYNGEE. The CDR3 covers 15 residues. J lost 3 bases, V lost 3 bases, and 5 bases had no gene match. The CDR3, as DNA: TGTGCCAGCAGCGGGGAGGACAGGGGGGACTATGGCTACACCTTC. This gives the protein CASSGEDRGDYGYTF.

The rearrangement links TRBV7-9 to TRBJ2-1; 12 positions match TRBD2. This CDR3 has 16 residues. Germline assignment: CDR1 SEHNR and CDR2 FQNEAQ (reference sequence). V trimming: 5 bases; J trimming: 4 bases; junction bases outside the gene matches: 6. DNA of the CDR3: TGTGCCAGCAGCCGCCCGACTAGCGGGGGATACAATGAGCAGTTCTTC. Translation: CASSRPTSGGYNEQFF.

The rearrangement uses TRBV4-1 and TRBJ2-7; 7 positions match TRBD2. The CDR3 covers 16 residues. J lost 2 bases, V lost 4 bases, and 11 bases had no gene match. Germline V gives CDR1 MGHRA, CDR2 YSYEKL. CDR3 region: CASSLGWTRFPYEQYF. For the CDR3, the DNA is TGCGCCAGCAGCCTGGGATGGACTAGGTTTCCCTACGAGCAGTACTTC.

The rearrangement joins TRBV5-1 to TRBJ1-1; perhaps TRBD1 as D (6 bases). This CDR3 region has 13 residues. V gave up 4 bases and J gave up 10 bases, with 17 bases separating them. Germline V gene data show CDR1 as SGHRS and CDR2 as YFSETQ. The chain's CDR3 is CASSLRATGSAFF. The CDR3 DNA is TGCGCCAGCAGCCTAAGGGCCACAGGGTCAGCTTTCTTT.

V is TRBV4-1 and J is TRBJ1-5; D is ambiguous. Trimming removed 0 bases at V and 7 bases at J, with 16 bases between. CDR1 and CDR2 from the germline V gene are MGHRA and YSYEKL. This CDR3 comprises 16 residues. The CDR3 protein is CASSQDPGLRSQPQHF. CDR3 nucleotide sequence: TGCGCCAGCAGCCAAGATCCAGGACTCCGTTCCCAGCCCCAGCATTTT.

The V call is TRBV18, the J call TRBJ2-7, with D possibly being TRBD1 (5 bases). The CDR3 contains 14 residues. Trimming took off 6 bases at V and 7 bases at J, with 19 bases between the two ends. Per the germline V gene, CDR1 is KGHSH and CDR2 is LQKENI. The CDR3 loop reads CASSVGPILVEQYF. The DNA for the CDR3 is TGTGCCAGCTCCGTGGGGCCTATACTGGTGGAGCAGTACTTC.

The count of this clone is one. The J gene is TRBJ2-2, the V gene TRBV5-1; possibly TRBD1 or TRBD2 for D (5 bases each). The CDR3 is 17 amino acids. The V end lost 4 bases, the J end lost 0 bases, and 16 bases lay between the germline ends. CDR1 and CDR2 from the germline V gene are SGHRS and YFSETQ. CDR3 DNA sequence: TGCGCCAGCAGCAAGGGGACGGCCCCAGCGAACACCGGGGAGCTGTTTTTT. Protein: CASSKGTAPANTGELFF.

CDR3 bases: TGTGCCAGCAGCTCCCTTTTGGGGGGACACAGAGATACGCAGTATTTT. Translating it yields CASSSLLGGHRDTQYF. The chain couples TRBV7-9 to TRBJ2-3, with D possibly being TRBD1 or TRBD2 (6 bases each). V was trimmed by 4 bases and J by 5 bases, leaving 19 bases between them. In germline, CDR1 is SEHNR, CDR2 FQNEAQ (reference sequence). The length of the CDR3 is 16 residues.

CDR3 nucleotides: TGTGCCAGCAGGCTGGGAGCCGGGGAGCTGTTTTTT. Translation gives CASRLGAGELFF. This chain uses TRBV6-4 with TRBJ2-2; a weak D match, TRBD2 (5 bases). Germline CDR1 and CDR2: MRHNA and SNTAGT. Trimming took 6 bases from V and 6 from J, leaving 8 bases between them. CDR3 length: 12 amino acids.

This chain uses TRBV18 with TRBJ2-2; weak D call: TRBD1 (6 bases). Germline values: CDR1 KGHSH, CDR2 LQKENI. The CDR3 extends over 14 amino acids. The ends were cut back, 3 bases at V and 4 bases at J, with 9 bases in the middle. CDR3 region: CASSPRQVTGELFF. The CDR3 DNA follows: TGTGCCAGCTCACCCCGACAGGTCACCGGGGAGCTGTTTTTT. The full variable domain, in which reference TRBV18 and TRBJ2-2 provide the parts outside the CDR3, is NAGVMQNPRHLVRRRGQEARLRCSPMKGHSHVYWYRQLPEEGLKFMVYLQKENIIDESGMPKERFSAEFPKEGPSILRIQQVVRGDSAAYFCASSPRQVTGELFFGEGSRLTVL.

The chain uses TRBV29-1 and TRBJ1-2, with D hard to call. The V end was cut by 3 bases, the J end by 4 bases, with 12 bases between. In germline, CDR1 is SQVTM, CDR2 ANQGSEA. The CDR3 spans 13 residues. Written as DNA, the CDR3 is TGCAGCGTTGAGAAGTATGAGGCCTATGGCTACACCTTC. Its translation: CSVEKYEAYGYTF.

The CDR3 bases are TGTGCCAGCAGTCCGCCCCAGCATTTT. Its translation is CASSPPQHF. The chain is built from TRBV28 and TRBJ1-5; D is unresolved. Trimming shortened V by 5 bases and J by 9 bases, and 2 bases separated the two germline ends. This CDR3 contains 9 residues. Germline CDR1 reads MDHEN; CDR2 reads SYDVKM.

In DNA form, the CDR3 reads TGTGCCAGCAGCTACAGAAATTCACCCCTCCACTTT. Translated, it gives CASSYRNSPLHF. This sequence joins TRBV7-2 and TRBJ1-6; no clear D. The CDR3 covers 12 residues. Trimming took off 4 bases at V and 7 bases at J, with 5 bases between the two ends. Per the germline V gene, CDR1 is SGHTA and CDR2 is FQGNSA.

The chain carries TRBV12-5 and TRBJ2-1, with 7 bases identical to TRBD1. Per the germline V gene, CDR1 is LGHNT and CDR2 is FRNRAP. The V and J ends lost 0 bases and 3 bases, in that order; junction bases with no gene match: 5. This CDR3 is built from 16 residues. In DNA, the CDR3 is TGTGCTAGTGGTTTGGTAGAGGGGGCAGGCTACAATGAGCAGTTCTTC. Translated: CASGLVEGAGYNEQFF.

This chain joins TRBV5-1 and TRBJ1-2; no clear D. The length of the CDR3 is 13 residues. Trimming cost V 0 bases and J 5 bases, with 8 bases left between them. Germline loops: CDR1 SGHRS, CDR2 YFSETQ. The CDR3 nucleotides read TGCGCCAGCAGCTTGGCCGAAGGTTATGGCTACACCTTC. Its translation: CASSLAEGYGYTF.

The chain has TRBV7-6 and TRBJ2-3; 12 positions match TRBD2. Trimming at V came to 5 bases and at J to 1 base, leaving 4 bases not matched to a gene. The CDR3 spans 16 residues. Per the germline V gene, CDR1 is SGHVS and CDR2 is FNYEAQ. The DNA of the CDR3 is TGTGCCAGCAGCACCTGGACTAGCGGGGGCACAGATACGCAGTATTTT. It translates to CASSTWTSGGTDTQYF.

The rearrangement joins TRBV2 to TRBJ2-5, with 9 positions matching TRBD1. Germline assignment: CDR1 SNHLY and CDR2 FYNNEI. The CDR3 has 13 amino acids. J lost 7 bases, V lost 3 bases, and 3 bases had no gene match. The CDR3: CASSDGGQGTQYF. CDR3 coding DNA: TGTGCCAGCAGTGATGGGGGACAGGGGACCCAGTACTTC.

V gene TRBV7-9 combines with J gene TRBJ1-5; possibly TRBD1 for D (5 bases). Germline lookup yields CDR1 SEHNR and CDR2 FQNEAQ (reference sequence). This CDR3 spans 15 amino acids. V lost 5 bases and J 4 bases, leaving 15 bases between the germline ends. The CDR3 sequence is CASSVAGRDNQPQHF. The CDR3, as DNA: TGTGCCAGCAGCGTTGCAGGGAGGGATAATCAGCCCCAGCATTTT.